This T cell receptor beta chain is from a study of shared clonotypes between healthy human individuals. General observations from the study: Tissue TCR repertoires likely differ from these blood-only repertoires.

The CDR3 sequence is 14 residues long. V lost 6 bases to trimming and J lost 5 bases, with 14 bases between them. Germline CDR1 MDHEN, CDR2 SYDVKM. Some clones are missing from TCRdb's copy, which holds only in-frame ones; the method was immunoSEQ multiplex PCR. The sample holds some 1.5 million clones, roughly 96% seen once. Remarks on this clone: What it recognizes is unknown.

The sequencing input was naive CD4+ T cells sorted from blood. Subset meaning: CD45RA+ positively selected. The sequence came from a man in his thirties or forties in good health. The chain couples TRBV28 to TRBJ2-1; D ambiguous. Here the CDR3 reads CASRGPQQNNEQFF. In nucleotides, the CDR3 is TGTGCCAGCAGGGGCCCTCAGCAAAACAATGAGCAGTTCTTC.